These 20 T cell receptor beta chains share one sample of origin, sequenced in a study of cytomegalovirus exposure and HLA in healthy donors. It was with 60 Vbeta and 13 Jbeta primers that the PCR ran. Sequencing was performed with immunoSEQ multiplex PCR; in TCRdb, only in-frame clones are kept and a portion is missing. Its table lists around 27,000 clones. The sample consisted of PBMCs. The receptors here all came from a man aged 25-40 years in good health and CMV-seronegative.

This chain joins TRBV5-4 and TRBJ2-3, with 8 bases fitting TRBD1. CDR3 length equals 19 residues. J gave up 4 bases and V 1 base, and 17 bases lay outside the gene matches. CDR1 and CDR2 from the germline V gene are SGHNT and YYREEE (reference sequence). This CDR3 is CASSLLGGRAGGRPDTQYF. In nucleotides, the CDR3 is TGTGCCAGCAGCTTGTTGGGGGGCCGAGCAGGGGGCCGTCCAGATACGCAGTATTTT.

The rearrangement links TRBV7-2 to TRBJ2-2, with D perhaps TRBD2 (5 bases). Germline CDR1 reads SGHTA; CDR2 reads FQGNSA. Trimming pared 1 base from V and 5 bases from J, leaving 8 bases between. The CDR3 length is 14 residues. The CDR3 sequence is CASSLGRWTGELFF. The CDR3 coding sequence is TGTGCCAGCAGCTTAGGGAGGTGGACCGGGGAGCTGTTTTTT.

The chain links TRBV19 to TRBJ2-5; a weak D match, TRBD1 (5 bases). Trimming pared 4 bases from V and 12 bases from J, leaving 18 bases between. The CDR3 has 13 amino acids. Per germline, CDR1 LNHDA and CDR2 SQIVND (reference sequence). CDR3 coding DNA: TGTGCCAGTAGTACCACCCGACAGCACCCGGAGTACTTC. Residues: CASSTTRQHPEYF.

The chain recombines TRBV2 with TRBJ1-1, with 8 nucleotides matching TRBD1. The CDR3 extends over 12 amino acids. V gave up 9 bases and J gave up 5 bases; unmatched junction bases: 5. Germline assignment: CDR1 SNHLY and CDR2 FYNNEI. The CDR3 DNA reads TGTGCCAGTGACAGGGGTTGGACTGAAGCTTTCTTT. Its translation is CASDRGWTEAFF.

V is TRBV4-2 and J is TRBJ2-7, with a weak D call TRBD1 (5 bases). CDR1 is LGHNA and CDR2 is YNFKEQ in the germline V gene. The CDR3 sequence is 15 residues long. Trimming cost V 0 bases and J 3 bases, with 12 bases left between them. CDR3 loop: CASSQDQGASYEQYF. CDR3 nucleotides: TGTGCCAGCAGCCAAGACCAGGGTGCAAGCTACGAGCAGTACTTC.

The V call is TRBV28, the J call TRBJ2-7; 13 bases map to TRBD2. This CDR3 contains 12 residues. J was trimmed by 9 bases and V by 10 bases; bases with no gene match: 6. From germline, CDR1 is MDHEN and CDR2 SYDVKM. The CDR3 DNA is TGTGCCACGGGACTAGCGGGATGGGTGCAGTACTTC. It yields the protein CATGLAGWVQYF.

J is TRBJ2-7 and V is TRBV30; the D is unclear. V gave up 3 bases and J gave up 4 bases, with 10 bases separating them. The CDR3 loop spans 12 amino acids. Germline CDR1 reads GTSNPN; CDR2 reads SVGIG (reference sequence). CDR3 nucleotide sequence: TGTGCCTGGAGCTCCTCTGTGTACGAGCAGTACTTC. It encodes CAWSSSVYEQYF.

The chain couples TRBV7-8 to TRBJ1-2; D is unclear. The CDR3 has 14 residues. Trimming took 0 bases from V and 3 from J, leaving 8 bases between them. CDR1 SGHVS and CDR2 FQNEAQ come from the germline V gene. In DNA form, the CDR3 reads TGTGCCAGCAGCTTAGCGAGGGCAGACTATGGCTACACCTTC. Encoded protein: CASSLARADYGYTF.

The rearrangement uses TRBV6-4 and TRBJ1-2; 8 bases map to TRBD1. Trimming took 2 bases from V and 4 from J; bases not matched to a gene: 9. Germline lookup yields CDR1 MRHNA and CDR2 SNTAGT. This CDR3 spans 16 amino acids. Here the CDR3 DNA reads TGTGCCAGCAGTGACCTACCGGGACAGGCAACCTATGGCTACACCTTC. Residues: CASSDLPGQATYGYTF.

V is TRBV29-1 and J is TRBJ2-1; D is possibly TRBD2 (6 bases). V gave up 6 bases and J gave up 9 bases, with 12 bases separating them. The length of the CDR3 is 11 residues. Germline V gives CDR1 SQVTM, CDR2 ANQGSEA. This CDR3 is CSVRLDGEQFF. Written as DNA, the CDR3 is TGCAGCGTGAGACTAGATGGTGAGCAGTTCTTC.

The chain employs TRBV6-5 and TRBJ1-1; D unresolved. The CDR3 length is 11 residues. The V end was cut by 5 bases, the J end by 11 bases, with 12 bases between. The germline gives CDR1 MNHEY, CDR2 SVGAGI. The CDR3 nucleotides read TGTGCCAGCAGTAATCAGGTTGATGCTTTCTTT. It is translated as CASSNQVDAFF.

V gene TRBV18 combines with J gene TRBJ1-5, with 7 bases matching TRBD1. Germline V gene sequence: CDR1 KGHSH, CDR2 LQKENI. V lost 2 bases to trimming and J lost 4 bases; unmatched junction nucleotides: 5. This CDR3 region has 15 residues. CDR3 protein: CASSPRGRGNQPQHF. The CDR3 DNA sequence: TGTGCCAGCTCACCAAGGGGCAGGGGGAATCAGCCCCAGCATTTT.

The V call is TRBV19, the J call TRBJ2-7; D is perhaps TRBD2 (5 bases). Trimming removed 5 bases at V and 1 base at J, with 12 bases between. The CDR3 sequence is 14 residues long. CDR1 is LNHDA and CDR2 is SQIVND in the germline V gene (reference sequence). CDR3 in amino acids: CASSPGIGSYEQYF. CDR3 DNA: TGTGCCAGTAGTCCGGGAATTGGGTCCTACGAGCAGTACTTC.

The CDR3 coding sequence is TGTGCCAGCAGCCACAGGGTGATGGAGACCCAGTACTTC. Its protein is CASSHRVMETQYF. The rearrangement uses TRBV7-6 and TRBJ2-5; a weak D match, TRBD1 (6 bases). This CDR3 is 13 amino acids long. The germline CDR1 and CDR2 sequences are SGHVS and FNYEAQ. V lost 5 bases and J lost 5, with 12 bases in between.

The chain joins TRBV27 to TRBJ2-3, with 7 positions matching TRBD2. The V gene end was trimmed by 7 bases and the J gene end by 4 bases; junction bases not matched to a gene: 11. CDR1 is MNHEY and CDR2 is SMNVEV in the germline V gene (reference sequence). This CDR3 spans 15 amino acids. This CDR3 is CASTPGGRLSDTQYF. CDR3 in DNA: TGTGCCAGCACCCCAGGCGGGAGACTTTCAGATACGCAGTATTTT.

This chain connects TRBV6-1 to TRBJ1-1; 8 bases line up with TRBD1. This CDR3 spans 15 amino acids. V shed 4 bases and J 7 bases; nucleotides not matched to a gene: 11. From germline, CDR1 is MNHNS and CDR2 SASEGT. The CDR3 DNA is TGTGCCAGCAGTGCCCCTCACAGGGGGAGGTTTGAAGCTTTCTTT. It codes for CASSAPHRGRFEAFF.

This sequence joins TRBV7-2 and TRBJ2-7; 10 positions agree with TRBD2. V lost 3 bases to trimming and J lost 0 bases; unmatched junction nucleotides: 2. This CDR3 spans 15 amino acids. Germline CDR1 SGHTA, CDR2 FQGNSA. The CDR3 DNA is TGTGCCAGCAGCTTGACTAGCGGGTTCTCCTACGAGCAGTACTTC. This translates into CASSLTSGFSYEQYF.

CDR3 DNA: TGTGCCAGCAGCATCGCAGGGACTAATGAAAAACTGTTTTTT. Translated: CASSIAGTNEKLFF. The chain couples TRBV14 to TRBJ1-4; D perhaps matches TRBD1 (5 bases). Trimming took off 5 bases at V and 2 bases at J, with 9 bases between the two ends. Germline CDR1 and CDR2: SGHDN and FVKESK. The length of the CDR3 is 14 residues.

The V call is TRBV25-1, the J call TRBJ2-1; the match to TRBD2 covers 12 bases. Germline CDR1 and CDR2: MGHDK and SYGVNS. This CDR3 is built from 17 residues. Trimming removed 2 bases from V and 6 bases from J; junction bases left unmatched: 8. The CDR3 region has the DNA TGTGCCAGCAGTGAACCCACTCTAGCGGGAGGGCCCAATGAGCAGTTCTTC. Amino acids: CASSEPTLAGGPNEQFF.

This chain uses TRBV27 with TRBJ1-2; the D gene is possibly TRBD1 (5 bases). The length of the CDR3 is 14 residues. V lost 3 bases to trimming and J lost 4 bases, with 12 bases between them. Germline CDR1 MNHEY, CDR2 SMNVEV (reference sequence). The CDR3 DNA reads TGTGCCAGCAGTTTGGGGGGTTTCCCCTATGGCTACACCTTC. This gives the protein CASSLGGFPYGYTF.